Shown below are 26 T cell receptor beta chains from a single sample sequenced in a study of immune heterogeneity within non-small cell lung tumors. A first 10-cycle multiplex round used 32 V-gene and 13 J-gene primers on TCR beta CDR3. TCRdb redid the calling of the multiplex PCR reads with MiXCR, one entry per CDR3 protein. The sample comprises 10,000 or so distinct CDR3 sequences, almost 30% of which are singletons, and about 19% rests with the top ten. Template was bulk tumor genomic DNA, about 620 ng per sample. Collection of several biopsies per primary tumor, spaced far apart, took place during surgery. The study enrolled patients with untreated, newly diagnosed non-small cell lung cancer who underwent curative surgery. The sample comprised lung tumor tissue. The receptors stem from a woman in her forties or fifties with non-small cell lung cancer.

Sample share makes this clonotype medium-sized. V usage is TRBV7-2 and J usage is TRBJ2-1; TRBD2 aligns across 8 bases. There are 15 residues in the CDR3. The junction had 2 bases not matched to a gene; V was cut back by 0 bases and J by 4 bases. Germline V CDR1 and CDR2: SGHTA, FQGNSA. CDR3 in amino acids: CASSLASGIYNEQFF. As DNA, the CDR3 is TGTGCCAGCAGCTTAGCTAGCGGGATATACAATGAGCAGTTCTTC.

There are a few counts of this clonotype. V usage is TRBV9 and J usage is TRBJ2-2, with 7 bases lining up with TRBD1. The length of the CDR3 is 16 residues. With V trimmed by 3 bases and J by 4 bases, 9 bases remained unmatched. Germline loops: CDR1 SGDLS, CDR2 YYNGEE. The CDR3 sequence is CASSENRDRGTGELFF. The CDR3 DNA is TGTGCCAGCAGCGAAAACCGGGACAGAGGCACCGGGGAGCTGTTTTTT.

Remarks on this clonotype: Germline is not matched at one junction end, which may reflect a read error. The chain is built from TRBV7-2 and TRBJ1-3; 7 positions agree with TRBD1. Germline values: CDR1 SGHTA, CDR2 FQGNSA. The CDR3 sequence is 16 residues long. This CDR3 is CANSPPGTAVGNTIYF. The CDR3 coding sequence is TGTGCCAACAGCCCCCCCGGGACAGCTGTTGGAAACACCATATATTTT.

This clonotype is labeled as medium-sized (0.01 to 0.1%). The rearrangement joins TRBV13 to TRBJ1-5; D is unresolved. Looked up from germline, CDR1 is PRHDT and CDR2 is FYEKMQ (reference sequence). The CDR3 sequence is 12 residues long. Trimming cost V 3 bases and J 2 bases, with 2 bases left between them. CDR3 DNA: TGTGCCAGCAGCTTGGGCAATCAGCCCCAGCATTTT. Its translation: CASSLGNQPQHF.

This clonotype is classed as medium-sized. This chain's CDR3 is CATSDPSSDASSYNEQFF. DNA of the CDR3: TGTGCCACCAGTGATCCTTCCTCCGACGCTAGCTCCTACAATGAGCAGTTCTTC. The rearrangement links TRBV24-1 to TRBJ2-1; the D is unclear. This CDR3 has 18 residues. With 3 bases removed from V and 0 bases from J, the gap between germline ends came to 17 bases. Germline V gene data show CDR1 as KGHDR and CDR2 as SFDVKD.

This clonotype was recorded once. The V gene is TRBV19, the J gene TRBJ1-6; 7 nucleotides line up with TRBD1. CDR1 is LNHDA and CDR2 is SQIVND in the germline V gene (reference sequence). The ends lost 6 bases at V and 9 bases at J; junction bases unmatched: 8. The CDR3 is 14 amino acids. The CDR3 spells CASSNTGVVSPLHF. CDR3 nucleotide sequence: TGTGCCAGTAGCAACACAGGGGTGGTTTCACCCCTCCACTTT. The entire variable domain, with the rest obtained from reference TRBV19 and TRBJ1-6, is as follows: DGGITQSPKYLFRKEGQNVTLSCEQNLNHDAMYWYRQDPGQGLRLIYYSQIVNDFQKGDIAEGYSVSREKKESFPLTVTSAQKNPTAFYLCASSNTGVVSPLHFGNGTRLTVT.

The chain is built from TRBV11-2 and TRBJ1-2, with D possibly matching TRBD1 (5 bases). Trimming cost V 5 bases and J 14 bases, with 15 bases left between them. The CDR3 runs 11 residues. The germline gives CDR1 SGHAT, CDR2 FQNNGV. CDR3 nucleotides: TGTGCCAGCAGCCTCAGGGAGACCTTAACCTTC. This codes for CASSLRETLTF. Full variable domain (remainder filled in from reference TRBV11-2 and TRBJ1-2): EAGVAQSPRYKIIEKRQSVAFWCNPISGHATLYWYQQILGQGPKLLIQFQNNGVVDDSQLPKDRFSAERLKGVDSTLKIQPAKLEDSAVYLCASSLRETLTFGSGTRLTVV.

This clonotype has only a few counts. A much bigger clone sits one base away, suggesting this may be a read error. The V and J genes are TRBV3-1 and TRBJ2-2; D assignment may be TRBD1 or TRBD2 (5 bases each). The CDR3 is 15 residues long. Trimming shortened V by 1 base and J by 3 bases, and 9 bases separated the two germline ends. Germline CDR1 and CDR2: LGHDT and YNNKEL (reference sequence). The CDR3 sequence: CASSQVGAYTGELFF. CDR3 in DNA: TGTGCCAGCAGCCAAGTCGGGGCCTACACCGGGGAGCTGTTTTTT.

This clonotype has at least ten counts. This CDR3 is CAISVGLRQNTEAFF. The CDR3 coding sequence is TGTGCCATCAGCGTCGGTTTGAGACAGAACACTGAAGCTTTCTTT. This chain links TRBV10-3 with TRBJ1-1; D gene ambiguous. Germline V lookup: CDR1 ENHRY, CDR2 SYGVKD. The V and J ends lost 6 bases and 1 base respectively, with 15 bases between them. CDR3 length: 15 residues.

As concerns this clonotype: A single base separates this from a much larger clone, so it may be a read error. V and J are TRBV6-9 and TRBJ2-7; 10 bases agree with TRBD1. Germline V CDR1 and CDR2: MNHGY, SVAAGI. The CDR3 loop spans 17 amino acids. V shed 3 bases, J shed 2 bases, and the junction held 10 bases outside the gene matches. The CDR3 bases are TGTGCCAGCAGTTACACCATGCTCGGGACAGGGGCCTACGAGCAGTACTTC. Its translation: CASSYTMLGTGAYEQYF.

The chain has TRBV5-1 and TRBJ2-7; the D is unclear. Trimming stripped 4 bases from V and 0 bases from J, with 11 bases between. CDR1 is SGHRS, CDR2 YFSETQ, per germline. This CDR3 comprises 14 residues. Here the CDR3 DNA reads TGCGCCAGCAGCCGCCCGACGGGCTCCTACGAGCAGTACTTC. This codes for CASSRPTGSYEQYF.

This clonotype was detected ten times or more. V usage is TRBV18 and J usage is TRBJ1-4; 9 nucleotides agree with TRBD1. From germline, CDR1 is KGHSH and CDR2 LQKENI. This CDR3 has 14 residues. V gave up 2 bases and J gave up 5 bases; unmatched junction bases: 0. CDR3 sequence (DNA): TGTGCCAGCTCACCAGGACAGGGGAATGAAAAACTGTTTTTT. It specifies CASSPGQGNEKLFF.

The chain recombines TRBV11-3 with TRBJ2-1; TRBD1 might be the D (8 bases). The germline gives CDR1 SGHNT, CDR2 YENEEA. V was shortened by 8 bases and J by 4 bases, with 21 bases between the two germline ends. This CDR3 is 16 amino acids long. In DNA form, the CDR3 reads TGTGCCAGCTCCACAGGGGGGGGGGAGGAATACAATGAGCAGTTCTTC. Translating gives CASSTGGGEEYNEQFF.

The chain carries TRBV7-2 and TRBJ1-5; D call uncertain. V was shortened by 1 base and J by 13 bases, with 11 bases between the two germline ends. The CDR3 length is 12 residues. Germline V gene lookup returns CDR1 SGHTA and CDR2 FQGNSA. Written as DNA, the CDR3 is TGTGCCAGCAGCTTAGGTGGCCTTAAACAGCATTTT. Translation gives CASSLGGLKQHF.

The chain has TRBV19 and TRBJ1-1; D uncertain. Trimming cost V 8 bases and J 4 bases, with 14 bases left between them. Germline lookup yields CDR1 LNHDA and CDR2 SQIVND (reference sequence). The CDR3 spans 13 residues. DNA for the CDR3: TGTGCCAGTTTTCCTGCCGAGCGCACTGAAGCTTTCTTT. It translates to CASFPAERTEAFF.

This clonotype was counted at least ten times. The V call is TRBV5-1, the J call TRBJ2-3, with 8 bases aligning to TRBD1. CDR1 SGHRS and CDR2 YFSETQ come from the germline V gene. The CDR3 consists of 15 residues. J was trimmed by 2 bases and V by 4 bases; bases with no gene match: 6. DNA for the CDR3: TGCGCCAGCAGCGGGGGGACAGGTCACACAGATACGCAGTATTTT. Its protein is CASSGGTGHTDTQYF.

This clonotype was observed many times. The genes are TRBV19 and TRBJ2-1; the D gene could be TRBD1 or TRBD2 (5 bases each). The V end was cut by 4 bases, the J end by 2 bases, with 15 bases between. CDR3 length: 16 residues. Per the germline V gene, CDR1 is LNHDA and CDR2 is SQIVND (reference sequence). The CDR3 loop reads CASSTLGAITYNEQFF. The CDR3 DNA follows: TGTGCCAGTAGTACCCTCGGGGCGATAACCTACAATGAGCAGTTCTTC.

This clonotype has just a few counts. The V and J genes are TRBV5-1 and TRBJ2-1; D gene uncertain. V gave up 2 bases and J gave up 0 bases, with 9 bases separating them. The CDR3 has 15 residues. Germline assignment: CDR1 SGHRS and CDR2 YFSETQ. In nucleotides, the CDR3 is TGCGCCAGCAGCTTTCAATTTAGCTCCTACAATGAGCAGTTCTTC. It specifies CASSFQFSSYNEQFF. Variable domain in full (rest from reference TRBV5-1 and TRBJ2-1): KAGVTQTPRYLIKTRGQQVTLSCSPISGHRSVSWYQQTPGQGLQFLFEYFSETQRNKGNFPGRFSGRQFSNSRSEMNVSTLELGDSALYLCASSFQFSSYNEQFFGPGTRLTVL.

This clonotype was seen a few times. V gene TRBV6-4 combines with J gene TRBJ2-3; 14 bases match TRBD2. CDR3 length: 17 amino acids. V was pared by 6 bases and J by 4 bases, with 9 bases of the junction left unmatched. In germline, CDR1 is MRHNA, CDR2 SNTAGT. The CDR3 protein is CASRRLAGGPVADTQYF. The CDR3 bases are TGTGCCAGCAGGAGACTAGCGGGAGGGCCGGTAGCAGATACGCAGTATTTT.

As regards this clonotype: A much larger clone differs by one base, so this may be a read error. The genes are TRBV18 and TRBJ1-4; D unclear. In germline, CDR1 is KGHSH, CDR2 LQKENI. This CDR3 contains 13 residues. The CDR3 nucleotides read TGTGCCAGCTCACCACCAAAGAAAGAAAACCTGTTTTTT. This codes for CASSPPKKENLFF.

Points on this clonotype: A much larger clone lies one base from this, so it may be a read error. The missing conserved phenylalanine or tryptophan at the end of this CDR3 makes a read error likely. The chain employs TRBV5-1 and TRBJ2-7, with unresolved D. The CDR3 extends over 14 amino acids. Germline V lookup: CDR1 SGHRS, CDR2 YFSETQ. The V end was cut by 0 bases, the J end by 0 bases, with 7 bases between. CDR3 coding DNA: TGCGCCAGCAGCTTGGCTTTAAACTCCTACGAGCAGTACTCC. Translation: CASSLALNSYEQYS.

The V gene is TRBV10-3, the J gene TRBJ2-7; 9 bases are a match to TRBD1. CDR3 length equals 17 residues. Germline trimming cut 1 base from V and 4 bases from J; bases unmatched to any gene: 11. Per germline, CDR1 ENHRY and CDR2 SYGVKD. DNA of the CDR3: TGTGCCATCAGTGAGTTGAAGGGACAGGGTGTAAAGTACGAGCAGTACTTC. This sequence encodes CAISELKGQGVKYEQYF.

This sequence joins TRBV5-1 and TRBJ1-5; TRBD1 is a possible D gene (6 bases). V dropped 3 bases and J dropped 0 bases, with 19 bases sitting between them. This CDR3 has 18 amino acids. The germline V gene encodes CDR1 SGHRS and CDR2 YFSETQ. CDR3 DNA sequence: TGCGCCAGCAGCTCGACCCCCCGACAGGTCTATAGCAATCAGCCCCAGCATTTT. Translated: CASSSTPRQVYSNQPQHF.

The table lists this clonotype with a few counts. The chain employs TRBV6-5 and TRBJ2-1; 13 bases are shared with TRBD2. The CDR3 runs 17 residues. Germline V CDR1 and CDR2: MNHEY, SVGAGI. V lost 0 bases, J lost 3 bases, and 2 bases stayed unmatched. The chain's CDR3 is CASSYSGTSGVYNEQFF. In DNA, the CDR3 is TGTGCCAGCAGTTACTCGGGGACTAGCGGGGTCTACAATGAGCAGTTCTTC.

This CDR3 is CASSVGRAETQYF. CDR3 in DNA: TGTGCCAGCAGCGTAGGAAGGGCTGAGACCCAGTACTTC. V is TRBV9 and J is TRBJ2-5; D not certain. V was trimmed by 0 bases and J by 5 bases, leaving 8 bases between them. This CDR3 is built from 13 residues. Germline loops: CDR1 SGDLS, CDR2 YYNGEE.

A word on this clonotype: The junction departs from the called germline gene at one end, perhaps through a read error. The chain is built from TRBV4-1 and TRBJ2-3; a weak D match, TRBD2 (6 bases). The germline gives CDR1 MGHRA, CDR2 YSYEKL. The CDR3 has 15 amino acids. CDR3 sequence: CASSPISGYTDMQYF. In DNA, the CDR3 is TGCGCCAGCAGCCCGATTAGCGGTTACACAGATATGCAGTATTTT.